This passage covers 20 T cell receptor beta chains from one sample sequenced in a study of cytomegalovirus exposure and HLA in healthy donors. This table comes from immunoSEQ multiplex PCR, and its TCRdb copy is limited to in-frame clones, with some not included. The sample holds 240,000 or so clones, 75% to 90% seen once. What was sequenced was PBMCs. The receptors shown here come from a woman in her 30s in good health and CMV-seropositive.

The chain joins TRBV7-8 to TRBJ1-4, with D perhaps matching TRBD1 (5 bases). The CDR3 loop spans 15 amino acids. From germline, CDR1 is SGHVS and CDR2 FQNEAQ. Trimming pared 1 base from V and 7 bases from J, leaving 13 bases between. The CDR3 loop reads CASSLGSPQGEKLFF. CDR3 DNA sequence: TGTGCCAGCAGCTTAGGTTCCCCTCAGGGTGAAAAACTGTTTTTT.

The V and J genes are TRBV19 and TRBJ2-3; 14 bases agree with TRBD2. From germline, CDR1 is LNHDA and CDR2 SQIVND (reference sequence). V shed 4 bases and J 6 bases; nucleotides not matched to a gene: 3. This CDR3 is 15 amino acids long. The CDR3 is CASSTTSGRADTQYF. DNA for the CDR3: TGTGCCAGTAGTACGACTAGCGGGAGGGCGGATACGCAGTATTTT.

The chain recombines TRBV6-1 with TRBJ2-3, with D possibly being TRBD2 (6 bases). Trimming removed 3 bases from V and 1 base from J, with 14 bases in between. The CDR3 spans 16 residues. The germline gives CDR1 MNHNS, CDR2 SASEGT. The CDR3 here is CASSDSRGMGTDTQYF. The DNA for the CDR3 is TGTGCCAGCAGTGATTCGCGGGGAATGGGCACAGATACGCAGTATTTT.

This clone was found once. V and J are TRBV5-4 and TRBJ1-1; D is possibly TRBD1 (6 bases). Germline-derived CDR1 and CDR2 are SGHNT and YYREEE (reference sequence). The CDR3 length is 16 residues. V was shortened by 0 bases and J by 1 base, with 13 bases between the two germline ends. Here the CDR3 DNA reads TGTGCCAGCAGCTTGGAGGGGACAAGAGGGAACACTGAAGCTTTCTTT. Translated: CASSLEGTRGNTEAFF.

The gene calls are TRBV5-4 and TRBJ2-7, with 8 bases aligning to TRBD1. V shed 2 bases and J 1 base; nucleotides not matched to a gene: 5. The CDR3 is 15 amino acids. From germline, CDR1 is SGHNT and CDR2 YYREEE (reference sequence). In DNA form, the CDR3 reads TGTGCCAGCAGCTTTAGTACAGGGGGGTCCTACGAGCAGTACTTC. This translates into CASSFSTGGSYEQYF. Combining the CDR3 with reference TRBV5-4 and TRBJ2-7 gives the whole variable domain ETGVTQSPTHLIKTRGQQVTLRCSSQSGHNTVSWYQQALGQGPQFIFQYYREEENGRGNFPPRFSGLQFPNYSSELNVNALELDDSALYLCASSFSTGGSYEQYFGPGTRLTVT.

The V call is TRBV4-1, the J call TRBJ2-1; TRBD2 matches at 9 bases. Germline V lookup: CDR1 MGHRA, CDR2 YSYEKL. The CDR3 is made up of 15 amino acids. The junction had 2 bases not matched to a gene; V was cut back by 1 base and J by 4 bases. The CDR3 region is CASSQVSGSYNEQFF. The CDR3 coding sequence is TGCGCCAGCAGCCAAGTTAGCGGGAGTTACAATGAGCAGTTCTTC.

V and J are TRBV29-1 and TRBJ1-4; no clear D gene. The CDR3 extends over 12 amino acids. The germline V gene has CDR1 SQVTM and CDR2 ANQGSEA. V was shortened by 5 bases and J by 7 bases, with 11 bases between the two germline ends. The CDR3 is CSVSLVAEKLFF. For the CDR3, the DNA is TGCAGCGTTTCTTTGGTGGCTGAAAAACTGTTTTTT.

This rearrangement joins TRBV12-5 to TRBJ2-1; 12 nucleotides line up with TRBD2. Germline V gene sequence: CDR1 LGHNT, CDR2 FRNRAP. The CDR3 loop spans 16 amino acids. V was clipped by 5 bases and J by 7 bases; unmatched bases: 9. CDR3 sequence reads: CASGQTSGRFMNEQFF. Here the CDR3 DNA reads TGTGCTAGTGGTCAAACTAGCGGGAGGTTTATGAATGAGCAGTTCTTC.

The chain combines TRBV15 with TRBJ2-5, with TRBD1 matching over 12 bases. V lost 0 bases to trimming and J lost 5 bases; unmatched junction nucleotides: 7. The CDR3 totals 17 residues. The germline V gene has CDR1 LNHNV and CDR2 YYDKDF (reference sequence). DNA of the CDR3: TGTGCCACCAGCAGAGAGTTATGGGACAGGGGGCGGGAGACCCAGTACTTC. Amino acids: CATSRELWDRGRETQYF.

This clone was detected once. The V call is TRBV5-4, the J call TRBJ2-1; D might be TRBD1 (7 bases). This CDR3 region has 16 residues. V was pared by 0 bases and J by 3 bases, with 13 bases between. CDR1 and CDR2 from the germline V gene are SGHNT and YYREEE (reference sequence). CDR3 coding DNA: TGTGCCAGCAGCTTGGGCGGGACAGCCATCTACAATGAGCAGTTCTTC. Its protein product is CASSLGGTAIYNEQFF.

The chain combines TRBV19 with TRBJ1-2, with D maybe TRBD1 (5 bases). CDR3 length equals 12 residues. Trimming pared 5 bases from V and 8 bases from J, leaving 12 bases between. CDR1 LNHDA and CDR2 SQIVND come from the germline V gene (reference sequence). CDR3 DNA sequence: TGTGCCAGTAGTTCCAGGGAATACGGCTACACCTTC. Protein: CASSSREYGYTF.

The rearrangement joins TRBV28 to TRBJ2-1; the D gene is possibly TRBD2 (5 bases). The V end lost 2 bases, the J end lost 0 bases, and 14 bases lay between the germline ends. The length of the CDR3 is 17 residues. Germline values: CDR1 MDHEN, CDR2 SYDVKM. Here the CDR3 reads CASSLGLEGYSYNEQFF. The CDR3, as DNA: TGTGCCAGCAGTTTAGGGCTTGAGGGCTACTCCTACAATGAGCAGTTCTTC.

The chain combines TRBV14 with TRBJ2-7; TRBD2 matches at 8 bases. Germline V gene sequence: CDR1 SGHDN, CDR2 FVKESK. The CDR3 is made up of 14 amino acids. After removal of 1 base from V and 6 bases from J, the junction contained 5 bases not matched to a gene. In nucleotides, the CDR3 is TGTGCCAGCAGCCAAGTGTCGCTAGCGGGCGAGCAGTACTTC. Its protein product is CASSQVSLAGEQYF. Full variable domain (outside the CDR3, taken from reference TRBV14 and TRBJ2-7): EAGVTQFPSHSVIEKGQTVTLRCDPISGHDNLYWYRRVMGKEIKFLLHFVKESKQDESGMPNNRFLAERTGGTYSTLKVQPAELEDSGVYFCASSQVSLAGEQYFGPGTRLTVT.

The chain uses TRBV7-9 and TRBJ2-1; perhaps TRBD2 as D (5 bases). CDR1 and CDR2 (germline): SEHNR, FQNEAQ (reference sequence). Trimming left V 1 base short and J 8 bases short, with 15 bases between. The CDR3 contains 15 residues. The CDR3 region has the DNA TGTGCCAGCAGCTTAGGTTTACCAGACGGGGATGAGCAGTTCTTC. It specifies CASSLGLPDGDEQFF.

The V call is TRBV7-9, the J call TRBJ2-1; 10 bases map to TRBD2. CDR3 size: 16 residues. Germline CDR1 reads SEHNR; CDR2 reads FQNEAQ (reference sequence). Unmatched junction bases numbered 11, after V lost 10 bases and J lost 2 bases. The CDR3 sequence is CAIGKAGGFTYNEQFF. CDR3 DNA: TGTGCCATCGGCAAAGCGGGAGGGTTTACCTACAATGAGCAGTTCTTC.

The V and J genes are TRBV27 and TRBJ1-5; D not certain. Germline V gene lookup returns CDR1 MNHEY and CDR2 SMNVEV (reference sequence). The CDR3 length is 15 residues. V lost 2 bases and J 8 bases, leaving 16 bases between the germline ends. CDR3 sequence: CASSLHGRFDEPQHF. CDR3 bases: TGTGCCAGCAGTTTACATGGCAGGTTCGATGAGCCCCAGCATTTT.

The rearrangement uses TRBV7-9 and TRBJ1-2; the match to TRBD1 covers 9 bases. V shed 4 bases, J shed 8 bases, and the junction held 5 bases outside the gene matches. The CDR3 contains 13 residues. Germline V gene data show CDR1 as SEHNR and CDR2 as FQNEAQ (reference sequence). CDR3 amino acids: CASSWGTGLGYTF. CDR3 DNA: TGTGCCAGCAGCTGGGGGACAGGGCTCGGCTACACCTTC. Together with reference TRBV7-9 and TRBJ1-2, the CDR3 gives the full variable domain: DTGVSQNPRHKITKRGQNVTFRCDPISEHNRLYWYRQTLGQGPEFLTYFQNEAQLEKSRLLSDRFSAERPKGSFSTLEIQRTEQGDSAMYLCASSWGTGLGYTFGSGTRLTVV.

This rearrangement joins TRBV7-3 to TRBJ2-1, with a weak D call TRBD2 (6 bases). The CDR3 covers 13 residues. Germline assignment: CDR1 SGHTA and CDR2 FQGTGA. Trimming cost V 5 bases and J 8 bases, with 13 bases left between them. The CDR3 protein is CASSPPGGDEQFF. For the CDR3, the DNA is TGTGCCAGCAGCCCACCGGGCGGGGATGAGCAGTTCTTC.

This chain uses TRBV5-1 with TRBJ2-7, with 8 bases that match TRBD1. The length of the CDR3 is 17 residues. Germline lookup yields CDR1 SGHRS and CDR2 YFSETQ. V shed 4 bases and J 3 bases; nucleotides not matched to a gene: 15. The CDR3 DNA reads TGCGCCAGCAGCCCGGATGACAGGGGTTTTTCGGGCTACGAGCAGTACTTC. Translating gives CASSPDDRGFSGYEQYF.

The rearrangement joins TRBV28 to TRBJ2-7; D is possibly TRBD2 (6 bases). The germline CDR1 and CDR2 sequences are MDHEN and SYDVKM. The CDR3 extends over 15 amino acids. Between the trimmed V and J ends, which lost 6 bases and 5 bases, there was a span of 20 bases. CDR3 sequence: CASRSWATGEDEQYF. For the CDR3, the DNA is TGTGCCAGCAGGTCGTGGGCCACGGGAGAGGACGAGCAGTACTTC.